This TCR beta chain was sequenced during a study of T-cell memory formation after mild COVID-19. General study results and limits: Later expanders leaned CD4+, whereas clones that contracted between day 15 and 85 were balanced CD4/CD8.

In TCRdb, the 5' RACE reads were re-called with MiXCR into one record per CDR3 protein. This table holds tens of thousands of distinct CDR3 sequences, more than 12% found once. This clonotype was observed a few times. Its matching antigen is unknown. V lost 4 bases and J lost 2; bases outside the gene matches: 4. The CDR3 totals 16 residues. The germline gives CDR1 SGHAT, CDR2 FQNNGV. The material sequenced was PBMCs or a T cell subset sorted from them (not recorded which). The clonotype was recovered from a man younger than 35 who had mild COVID-19 (a few samples of this study predate the infection). Cell type and time point are not known. This rearrangement joins TRBV11-2 to TRBJ1-3; 11 bases fit TRBD1. Here the CDR3 DNA reads TGTGCCAGCAGCTCCGGACAGGGGGCGCCTGGAAACACCATATATTTT. Translated, it gives CASSSGQGAPGNTIYF.